The 24 T cell receptor beta chains reported below all come from one sample, sequenced in a study of shared T cell receptors in the human thymus. TCRdb keeps only in-frame clones here, not all; method: immunoSEQ multiplex PCR. Of 650,000 to 950,000 clones in the sample, approximately 83% were seen once. These data were also filed under a second study, of human thymus T cells.

The material sequenced was thymocytes. Receptor source: a girl less than two years old with a congenital heart defect.

Comment on this clone: The junction differs from germline at one of its ends, possibly a read error. The CDR3 DNA reads TGCATCCCCGGGCGACAGGCCCTTCTCTTC. This codes for CIPGRQALLF. The chain couples TRBV20-1 to TRBJ1-2, with D perhaps TRBD1 (6 bases). The CDR3 has 10 amino acids. Germline V gene lookup returns CDR1 DFQATT and CDR2 SNEGSKA (reference sequence).

The V and J genes are TRBV28 and TRBJ1-2; the match to TRBD1 covers 8 bases. V trimming: 2 bases; J trimming: 4 bases; junction bases outside the gene matches: 18. The CDR3 contains 19 residues. Germline V CDR1 and CDR2: MDHEN, SYDVKM. The CDR3, as DNA: TGTGCCAGCAGTTTAACCCCTTGGACAGGGTGGAGACCCTTCTATGGCTACACCTTC. Encoded protein: CASSLTPWTGWRPFYGYTF.

The chain couples TRBV4-3 to TRBJ1-1; D may be TRBD1 (5 bases). The germline V gene encodes CDR1 LGHNA and CDR2 YSLEER. The germline V and J ends were trimmed by 1 base and 3 bases, with 12 bases remaining between them. The CDR3 spans 15 residues. Here the CDR3 reads CASSQGGPRDTEAFF. CDR3 coding DNA: TGCGCCAGCAGCCAAGGAGGACCCAGGGACACTGAAGCTTTCTTT.

The chain uses TRBV5-6 and TRBJ2-3, with TRBD1 identical over 7 bases. The V and J ends lost 2 bases and 6 bases, in that order; junction bases with no gene match: 3. The CDR3 length is 13 residues. Per germline, CDR1 SGHDT and CDR2 YYEEEE. DNA of the CDR3: TGTGCCAGCAGCTTAGACAGGGTGGATACGCAGTATTTT. Translation: CASSLDRVDTQYF.

This rearrangement joins TRBV7-8 to TRBJ1-1, with D possibly being TRBD1 (6 bases). The CDR3 consists of 14 residues. V lost 4 bases, J lost 1 base, and 10 bases lay in between. Per germline, CDR1 SGHVS and CDR2 FQNEAQ. The CDR3: CASSSRGTNTEAFF. The CDR3 DNA is TGTGCCAGCAGCTCCAGGGGTACGAACACTGAAGCTTTCTTT.

About this clone itself: At one end, the junction sequence differs from germline, possibly due to a read error. The chain uses TRBV7-6 and TRBJ1-2; maybe TRBD1 (6 bases). The CDR3 is 18 amino acids. Germline CDR1 reads SGHVS; CDR2 reads FNYEAQ. For the CDR3, the DNA is TGTGCCAGCAGCTCCCTTACTCCGAGTGGACAGCCCCCTTATGTCTACACCTTC. Its protein product is CASSSLTPSGQPPYVYTF.

This chain links TRBV7-2 with TRBJ2-1; D is possibly TRBD2 (6 bases). Deletions cut 11 bases from V and 5 bases from J, with 22 bases between. CDR1 is SGHTA, CDR2 FQGNSA, per germline. CDR3 size: 15 residues. In DNA form, the CDR3 reads TGTGCCTGGCCCCCCATTGGGGGGTGGGACAATGAGCAGTTCTTC. Protein sequence: CAWPPIGGWDNEQFF.

This clone was detected only once. The chain carries TRBV7-9 and TRBJ2-2; 8 bases match TRBD1. CDR1 SEHNR and CDR2 FQNEAQ come from the germline V gene (reference sequence). The trim removed 5 bases at V and 4 bases at J, leaving 12 bases unmatched. This CDR3 is built from 17 residues. The CDR3: CASSLRQGTIVTGELFF. In DNA form, the CDR3 reads TGTGCCAGCAGCCTCCGACAGGGGACAATCGTCACCGGGGAGCTGTTTTTT. The full variable domain, its missing parts supplied by reference TRBV7-9 and TRBJ2-2, is DTGVSQNPRHKITKRGQNVTFRCDPISEHNRLYWYRQTLGQGPEFLTYFQNEAQLEKSRLLSDRFSAERPKGSFSTLEIQRTEQGDSAMYLCASSLRQGTIVTGELFFGEGSRLTVL.

V gene TRBV12-5 combines with J gene TRBJ2-3; tentative D call: TRBD1 (5 bases). Trimming pared 6 bases from V and 3 bases from J, leaving 22 bases between. CDR1 and CDR2 from the germline V gene are LGHNT and FRNRAP. The length of the CDR3 is 17 residues. CDR3 sequence reads: CASGLEIGHPKTDTQYF. The DNA for the CDR3 is TGTGCTAGTGGCCTCGAAATAGGACATCCCAAAACAGATACGCAGTATTTT.

This chain connects TRBV19 to TRBJ1-3; D is ambiguous. This CDR3 has 14 amino acids. The V and J ends lost 6 bases and 1 base respectively, with 10 bases between them. The germline V gene has CDR1 LNHDA and CDR2 SQIVND (reference sequence). As DNA, the CDR3 is TGTGCCAGTAGCGAAGCGGGATCTGGAAACACCATATATTTT. It specifies CASSEAGSGNTIYF.

The chain has TRBV5-4 and TRBJ1-2; 9 nucleotides agree with TRBD1. The germline CDR1 and CDR2 sequences are SGHNT and YYREEE (reference sequence). V shed 5 bases, J shed 5 bases, and the junction held 10 bases outside the gene matches. This CDR3 is built from 15 residues. CDR3 nucleotides: TGTGCCAGCAGTCCGGGCGGGACAGGGCGATATGGCTACACCTTC. It yields the protein CASSPGGTGRYGYTF.

The chain uses TRBV6-5 and TRBJ2-3; D possibly corresponds to TRBD1 (5 bases). Germline V gene lookup returns CDR1 MNHEY and CDR2 SVGAGI. Trimming cost V 2 bases and J 0 bases, with 9 bases left between them. This CDR3 contains 15 residues. DNA for the CDR3: TGTGCCAGCAGTTACAGGGGAAAGAGCACAGATACGCAGTATTTT. It translates to CASSYRGKSTDTQYF.

This sequence joins TRBV27 and TRBJ2-1; 10 bases align to TRBD1. Germline V lookup: CDR1 MNHEY, CDR2 SMNVEV (reference sequence). Trimming at V came to 8 bases and at J to 0 bases, leaving 4 bases not matched to a gene. The CDR3 sequence is 15 residues long. The CDR3 DNA reads as TGTGCCAGCGGGACAGGGGCTTTCTCCTACAATGAGCAGTTCTTC. Translated, it gives CASGTGAFSYNEQFF.

This clone was observed a handful of times. Other nucleotide sequences in the sample specify the same CDR3. The rearrangement links TRBV4-1 to TRBJ1-5; the D is unclear. The V gene lost 0 bases and the J gene lost 6 bases, with 18 bases spanning the gap. The length of the CDR3 is 17 residues. CDR1 is MGHRA and CDR2 is YSYEKL in the germline V gene. CDR3 nucleotides: TGCGCCAGCAGCCAAGATCGGGATGTCGGGTTGGGTCAGCCCCAGCATTTT. As protein: CASSQDRDVGLGQPQHF.

CDR3 region: CASSVSSVDTQYF. Here the CDR3 DNA reads TGTGCCAGCAGCGTATCGTCGGTAGATACGCAGTATTTT. J is TRBJ2-3 and V is TRBV9; D is uncertain. The CDR3 is 13 amino acids. Deletions cut 1 base from V and 5 bases from J, with 8 bases between. CDR1 is SGDLS, CDR2 YYNGEE, per germline.

The chain has TRBV6-1 and TRBJ1-1, with 9 bases that match TRBD1. The germline CDR1 and CDR2 sequences are MNHNS and SASEGT. V shed 3 bases and J 5 bases; nucleotides not matched to a gene: 7. The CDR3 covers 15 residues. CDR3 bases: TGTGCCAGCAGTGACCCGGGACAGGGTATAACTGAAGCTTTCTTT. Its translation is CASSDPGQGITEAFF.

This clone was detected a few times. The chain couples TRBV12-5 to TRBJ2-7; D is ambiguous. The CDR3 has 14 residues. Between the trimmed V and J ends, which lost 6 bases and 5 bases, there was a span of 17 bases. Per germline, CDR1 LGHNT and CDR2 FRNRAP. CDR3 coding DNA: TGTGCTAGTGGCACTGGGCACGAGATCCACGAGCAGTACTTC. Translating it yields CASGTGHEIHEQYF.

This chain joins TRBV6-1 and TRBJ2-1, with TRBD1 identical over 11 bases. The V and J ends lost 4 bases and 7 bases, in that order; junction bases with no gene match: 6. Per germline, CDR1 MNHNS and CDR2 SASEGT. The CDR3 loop spans 15 amino acids. CDR3 DNA: TGTGCCAGCAGTGCCCGGGACAGGGGGTCGAATGAGCAGTTCTTC. Protein sequence: CASSARDRGSNEQFF.

The CDR3 loop reads CASSQGSPLAYEQFF. The CDR3 DNA reads TGCGCCAGCAGCCAAGGAAGCCCACTAGCGTATGAGCAGTTCTTC. The chain uses TRBV4-3 and TRBJ2-1, with 7 bases matching TRBD2. Germline V gene data show CDR1 as LGHNA and CDR2 as YSLEER. V lost 1 base and J lost 8; bases outside the gene matches: 8. This CDR3 spans 15 amino acids.

The chain employs TRBV4-2 and TRBJ1-5; no firm D call. This CDR3 region has 15 residues. Trimming took 3 bases from V and 4 from J, leaving 13 bases between them. Germline values: CDR1 LGHNA, CDR2 YNFKEQ. CDR3: CASSHPGSGNQPQHF. Written as DNA, the CDR3 is TGTGCCAGCAGCCACCCTGGGTCAGGTAATCAGCCCCAGCATTTT.

V is TRBV14 and J is TRBJ2-7; 7 bases agree with TRBD1. CDR3 size: 17 residues. The V segment lost 2 bases and the J segment 6 bases; nucleotides outside the gene matches: 16. Germline CDR1 and CDR2: SGHDN and FVKESK. Written as DNA, the CDR3 is TGTGCCAGCAGCCAATGCCATACCGGGACAGATCCAAGCGAGCAGTACTTC. Amino acids: CASSQCHTGTDPSEQYF.

The chain uses TRBV5-1 and TRBJ2-2; D may be TRBD1 (5 bases). CDR1 is SGHRS and CDR2 is YFSETQ in the germline V gene. V lost 0 bases and J lost 3, with 9 bases in between. This CDR3 is 15 amino acids long. The CDR3 is CASSLESRDTGELFF. The CDR3, as DNA: TGCGCCAGCAGCTTGGAGTCCAGGGACACCGGGGAGCTGTTTTTT.

The chain has TRBV4-1 and TRBJ2-5; the D gene is possibly TRBD2 (6 bases). Germline assignment: CDR1 MGHRA and CDR2 YSYEKL. The CDR3 spans 16 residues. V lost 0 bases, J lost 5 bases, and 16 bases lay in between. The CDR3 spells CASSQDFTGVGETQYF. The CDR3 DNA is TGCGCCAGCAGCCAAGATTTTACGGGGGTGGGGGAGACCCAGTACTTC.

The chain uses TRBV4-1 and TRBJ1-1; 10 bases match TRBD1. Trimming at V came to 3 bases and at J to 5 bases, leaving 3 bases not matched to a gene. Germline CDR1 is MGHRA and CDR2 is YSYEKL. The CDR3 length is 14 residues. The CDR3: CASSQTGGRTEAFF. DNA of the CDR3: TGCGCCAGCAGCCAGACAGGGGGCAGGACTGAAGCTTTCTTT.